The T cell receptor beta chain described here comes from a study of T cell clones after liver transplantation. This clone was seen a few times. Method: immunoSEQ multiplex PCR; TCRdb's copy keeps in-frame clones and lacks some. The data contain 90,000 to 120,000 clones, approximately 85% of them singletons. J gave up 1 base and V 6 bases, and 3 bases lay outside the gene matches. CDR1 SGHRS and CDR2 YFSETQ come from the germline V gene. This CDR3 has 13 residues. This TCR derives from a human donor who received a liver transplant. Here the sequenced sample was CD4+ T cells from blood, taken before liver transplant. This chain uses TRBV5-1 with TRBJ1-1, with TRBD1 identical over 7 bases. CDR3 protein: CASTRDRNTEAFF. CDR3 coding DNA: TGCGCCAGCACCCGGGACAGGAACACTGAAGCTTTCTTT.